This T cell receptor (beta chain) is from a study of blood T cell repertoires in COVID-19. About the research overall: Donors in the United States, Italy and Spain gave samples during acute or convalescent COVID-19.

CDR3 length: 14 residues. Trimming removed 8 bases at V and 2 bases at J, with 15 bases between. Germline V gives CDR1 SNHLY, CDR2 FYNNEI. Profiled with immunoSEQ multiplex PCR; TCRdb holds only in-frame clones, not every one. The sample lists 250,000 to 350,000 clones, roughly 84% seen once, with approximately 14% in the top ten. This rearrangement joins TRBV2 to TRBJ2-5; the D gene is possibly TRBD2 (6 bases). This receptor was obtained from a person aged 70 to 85 with COVID-19, enrolled during active disease. Sequenced sample: peripheral blood. The CDR3 DNA follows: TGTGCCAGCGGCCGGGGGAGAACTCAAGAGACCCAGTACTTC. As protein: CASGRGRTQETQYF.